This is a list of T cell receptor beta chains from one sample in a study of regulatory T cells in long-lasting Graves disease. Each CDR3 protein is one row after TCRdb ran MiXCR on the multiplex PCR reads. This table holds about 430,000 distinct CDR3 sequences, around a fifth found once. This specimen consisted of peripheral blood mononuclear cells (PBMCs), obtained when the disease was refractory, from a patient treated with antithyroid drugs. Every receptor here comes from a female donor with Graves disease. CDR3s include the opening cysteine and the closing phenylalanine or tryptophan. A D gene is named only where the DNA matches it firmly. Part of the rows lack a size; the others show once, few, many or a class for expanded clones.

CDR3aa	CDR3nt	d_gene	abundance	v_gene	j_gene
CASSSGGIGTGELFF	TGTGCCAGCAGTTCCGGGGGGATCGGGACCGGGGAGCTGTTTTTT	TRBD2	NA	TRBV12-3/TRBV12-4	TRBJ2-2
CASSLDGGGQEQYF	TGCGCCAGCAGCTTGGACGGGGGAGGGCAGGAGCAGTACTTC	TRBD2	many	TRBV5-1	TRBJ2-7
CASSEEDGAAGANVLTF	TGTGCCAGCAGTGAAGAGGACGGGGCGGCTGGGGCCAACGTCCTGACTTTC	NA	few	TRBV6-1	TRBJ2-6
CASSYSGGTGQQNIQYF	TGTGCCAGCAGTTACTCGGGGGGGACGGGACAGCAAAACATTCAGTACTTC	NA	many	TRBV6-5	TRBJ2-4
CATSPAGGEDGELFF	TGTGCCACCTCCCCAGCGGGAGGGGAGGACGGGGAGCTGTTTTTT	TRBD2	many	TRBV2	TRBJ2-2
CASSGGVTLATNEKLFF	TGTGCCAGCAGCGGGGGAGTCACACTTGCAACTAATGAAAAACTGTTTTTT	NA	many	TRBV28	TRBJ1-4
CASSLGDRYEQYF	TGTGCCAGCAGTTTAGGTGACAGATACGAGCAGTACTTC	NA	many	TRBV12-3/TRBV12-4	TRBJ2-7
CASSPPSYTDTQYF	TGTGCCAGCTCACCACCGAGCTACACAGATACGCAGTATTTT	NA	NA	TRBV18	TRBJ2-3
CASTVGGSYEQYF	TGTGCCAGCACCGTAGGGGGTTCCTACGAGCAGTACTTC	NA	many	TRBV5-5	TRBJ2-7
CSVEDSEKLFF	TGCAGCGTTGAAGACAGTGAAAAACTGTTTTTT	NA	many	TRBV29-1	TRBJ1-4
CASSSAPFGGNQETQYF	TGTGCCAGCAGCTCCGCCCCCTTTGGTGGGAACCAAGAGACCCAGTACTTC	NA	many	TRBV2	TRBJ2-5
CASSTPGTRGNTIYF	TGTGCCAGCAGTACCCCCGGGACCCGTGGAAACACCATATATTTT	NA	many	TRBV28	TRBJ1-3
CAWSAGEETQYF	TGTGCCTGGAGTGCCGGAGAAGAGACCCAGTACTTC	NA	NA	TRBV30	TRBJ2-5